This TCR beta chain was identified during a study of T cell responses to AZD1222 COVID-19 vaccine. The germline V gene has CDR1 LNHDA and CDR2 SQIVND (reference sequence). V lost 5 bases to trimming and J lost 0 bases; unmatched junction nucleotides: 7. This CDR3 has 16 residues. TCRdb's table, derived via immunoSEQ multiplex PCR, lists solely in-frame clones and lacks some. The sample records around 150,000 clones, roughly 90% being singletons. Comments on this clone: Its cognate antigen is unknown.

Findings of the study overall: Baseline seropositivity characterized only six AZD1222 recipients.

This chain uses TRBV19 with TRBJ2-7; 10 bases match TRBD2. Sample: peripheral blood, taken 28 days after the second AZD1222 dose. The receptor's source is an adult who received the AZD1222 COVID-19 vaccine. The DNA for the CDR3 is TGTGCCAGTAGTCCCAGGACTAGCGGAAGCTCCTACGAGCAGTACTTC. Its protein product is CASSPRTSGSSYEQYF.